Each of the 14 T cell receptor beta chains below was sequenced from the same sample in a study of CD8+ T cells in alopecia areata. Extracted from the samples, RNA was reverse transcribed into cDNA to serve as the sequencing template. Repertoires were generated with immunoSEQ multiplex PCR, while TCRdb's copy carries only in-frame clones and drops some. The sample contains 160,000 or so clones, 50% to 75% of which appear only once. Treatment of the sample: oral pan-JAK inhibitor, 5-10 mg twice daily. Sequencing used CD4+ T cells sorted from blood, obtained at approximately week 61, from a patient treated with tofacitinib. All receptors come from a human donor with alopecia areata.

V is TRBV2 and J is TRBJ1-4, with D hard to call. The CDR3 has 14 residues. CDR1 is SNHLY and CDR2 is FYNNEI in the germline V gene. The V end was cut by 4 bases, the J end by 4 bases, with 10 bases between. CDR3 residues: CASSAGEFNEKLFF. The CDR3 DNA reads as TGTGCCAGCAGTGCCGGGGAGTTTAATGAAAAACTGTTTTTT.

This clone was seen a handful of times. The chain has TRBV30 and TRBJ1-4; D is undetermined. The CDR3 extends over 11 amino acids. CDR1 is GTSNPN and CDR2 is SVGIG in the germline V gene (reference sequence). The V end was cut by 4 bases, the J end by 8 bases, with 8 bases between. The CDR3 loop is CAWTAREKLFF. The CDR3 region has the DNA TGTGCCTGGACAGCCCGCGAAAAACTGTTTTTT.

J is TRBJ2-1 and V is TRBV6-1; possible D gene TRBD2, 6 bases. The CDR3 has 17 residues. V was cut by 3 bases and J by 3 bases, with 18 bases left in between. The germline gives CDR1 MNHNS, CDR2 SASEGT. CDR3 DNA: TGTGCCAGCAGTGAGACTAGGTGGGGGTCCTACTACAATGAGCAGTTCTTC. It yields the protein CASSETRWGSYYNEQFF.

CDR3 DNA sequence: TGTGCCAGCAGCTTGGAGGGGGCAGTCACAGATACGCAGTATTTT. Amino acid sequence: CASSLEGAVTDTQYF. The chain is built from TRBV5-6 and TRBJ2-3, with 7 bases lining up with TRBD1. Germline-derived CDR1 and CDR2 are SGHDT and YYEEEE. This CDR3 is 15 amino acids long. V trimming: 0 bases; J trimming: 2 bases; junction bases outside the gene matches: 3. Using reference TRBV5-6 and TRBJ2-3 for the parts outside the CDR3, the full variable domain is DAGVTQSPTHLIKTRGQQVTLRCSPKSGHDTVSWYQQALGQGPQFIFQYYEEEERQRGNFPDRFSGHQFPNYSSELNVNALLLGDSALYLCASSLEGAVTDTQYFGPGTRLTVL.

The genes are TRBV30 and TRBJ1-2; D gene unclear. Trimming left V 4 bases short and J 4 bases short, with 16 bases between. The CDR3 has 14 residues. Germline V CDR1 and CDR2: GTSNPN, SVGIG (reference sequence). The CDR3 DNA is TGTGCCTGGACCCCAGGCCCAACCATCTATGGCTACACCTTC. Translated: CAWTPGPTIYGYTF.

The V call is TRBV7-9, the J call TRBJ1-2; weak D call: TRBD1 (6 bases). Trimming removed 1 base from V and 3 bases from J, with 9 bases in between. Germline V gives CDR1 SEHNR, CDR2 FQNEAQ (reference sequence). The CDR3 consists of 14 residues. The CDR3 DNA is TGTGCCAGCAGCTTAGAGGACAGATACTATGGCTACACCTTC. The encoded protein is CASSLEDRYYGYTF.

The chain employs TRBV10-3 and TRBJ2-2; possible D gene TRBD2, 5 bases. The V and J ends lost 5 bases and 1 base respectively, with 5 bases between them. From germline, CDR1 is ENHRY and CDR2 SYGVKD. The CDR3 length is 13 residues. CDR3 region: CAISRGNTGELFF. CDR3 coding DNA: TGTGCCATCAGTCGGGGGAACACCGGGGAGCTGTTTTTT.

This clone was detected only a few times. The chain carries TRBV5-1 and TRBJ1-6, with D possibly matching TRBD1 (5 bases). In germline, CDR1 is SGHRS, CDR2 YFSETQ. This CDR3 region has 14 residues. The germline V and J ends were trimmed by 0 bases and 5 bases, with 6 bases remaining between them. CDR3 in DNA: TGCGCCAGCAGCTTGGAACAGGATAATTCACCCCTCCACTTT. It translates to CASSLEQDNSPLHF.

The rearrangement joins TRBV7-9 to TRBJ2-3; D call uncertain. V dropped 5 bases and J dropped 4 bases, with 10 bases sitting between them. Germline-derived CDR1 and CDR2 are SEHNR and FQNEAQ (reference sequence). The CDR3 is 13 amino acids. The CDR3: CASSPLASDTQYF. DNA of the CDR3: TGTGCCAGCAGCCCCCTGGCGTCAGATACGCAGTATTTT.

This clone has a handful of counts. The genes are TRBV29-1 and TRBJ2-7, with TRBD1 as a possible D gene (6 bases). The CDR3 contains 12 residues. Between the trimmed V and J ends, which lost 6 bases and 3 bases, there was a span of 12 bases. Germline V gene sequence: CDR1 SQVTM, CDR2 ANQGSEA. CDR3 loop: CSVTGFGYEQYF. The CDR3 nucleotides are TGCAGCGTAACAGGGTTCGGCTACGAGCAGTACTTC.

This sequence joins TRBV7-9 and TRBJ1-2, with D perhaps TRBD1 (6 bases). V lost 3 bases to trimming and J lost 6 bases, with 14 bases between them. CDR1 and CDR2 from the germline V gene are SEHNR and FQNEAQ (reference sequence). The CDR3 runs to 14 residues. CDR3 protein: CASSLAQGNHGYTF. The CDR3 DNA reads as TGTGCCAGCAGCTTGGCCCAGGGGAACCATGGCTACACCTTC.

V is TRBV23-1 and J is TRBJ2-2; D is perhaps TRBD1 or TRBD2 (5 bases each). TRBV23-1 qualifies as an ORF whose function is uncertain. Trimming cost V 7 bases and J 0 bases, with 9 bases left between them. The CDR3 totals 14 residues. The DNA for the CDR3 is TGCGCCAGCACCCGGGGACCGAACACCGGGGAGCTGTTTTTT. Amino acid sequence: CASTRGPNTGELFF.

This clone was picked up one time. The V call is TRBV29-1, the J call TRBJ1-2; possible D gene TRBD1, 5 bases. The CDR3 contains 13 residues. The V and J ends lost 5 bases and 4 bases respectively, with 14 bases between them. Germline V lookup: CDR1 SQVTM, CDR2 ANQGSEA. The CDR3: CSVSNGGAYGYTF. The CDR3 DNA reads TGCAGCGTTAGCAATGGAGGGGCCTATGGCTACACCTTC. Supplemented by reference TRBV29-1 and TRBJ1-2, the full variable domain reads SAVISQKPSRDICQRGTSLTIQCQVDSQVTMMFWYRQQPGQSLTLIATANQGSEATYESGFVIDKFPISRPNLTFSTLTVSNMSPEDSSIYLCSVSNGGAYGYTFGSGTRLTVV.

The rearrangement links TRBV27 to TRBJ2-5; 10 bases align to TRBD1. There are 15 residues in the CDR3. Germline V lookup: CDR1 MNHEY, CDR2 SMNVEV (reference sequence). Losses at the gene ends were 4 bases for V and 6 bases for J; bases not matched to a gene: 8. This CDR3 is CASSSVDRGLKTQYF. CDR3 nucleotides: TGTGCCAGCAGTTCCGTAGACAGGGGGCTGAAGACCCAGTACTTC.